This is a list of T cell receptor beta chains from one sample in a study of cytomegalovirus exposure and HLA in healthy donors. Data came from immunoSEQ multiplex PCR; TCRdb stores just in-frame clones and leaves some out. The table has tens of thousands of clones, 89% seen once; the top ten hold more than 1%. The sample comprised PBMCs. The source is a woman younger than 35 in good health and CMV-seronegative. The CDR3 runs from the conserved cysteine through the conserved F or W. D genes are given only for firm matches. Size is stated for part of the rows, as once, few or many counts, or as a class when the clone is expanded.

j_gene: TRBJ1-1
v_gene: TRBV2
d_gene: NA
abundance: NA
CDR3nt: TGTGCCAACCTAGATGGGAGACCGGGGAGTGAAGCTTTCTTT
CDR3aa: CANLDGRPGSEAFF

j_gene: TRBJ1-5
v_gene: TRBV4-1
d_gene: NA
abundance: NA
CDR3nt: TGCGCCAGCAGCCAAGATCTAGCGAGTATCAGATGGCCCCAGCATTTT
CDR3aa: CASSQDLASIRWPQHF

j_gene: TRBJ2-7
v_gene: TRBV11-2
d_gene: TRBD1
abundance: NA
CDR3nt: TGTGCCAGCAGCTTAGATCACAGGGGAAATGTCTACGAGCAGTACTTT
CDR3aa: CASSLDHRGNVYEQYF

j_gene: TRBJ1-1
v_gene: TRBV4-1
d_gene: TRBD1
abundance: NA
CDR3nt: TGCGCCAGCAGCCGACTGGCCAGGGGGACGGGGTTCTTT
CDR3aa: CASSRLARGTGFF

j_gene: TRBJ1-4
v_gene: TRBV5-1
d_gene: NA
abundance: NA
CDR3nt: TGCGCCAGCAGCTTTTTCGGGGGAGGGGAAAAACTGTTTTTT
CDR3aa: CASSFFGGGEKLFF

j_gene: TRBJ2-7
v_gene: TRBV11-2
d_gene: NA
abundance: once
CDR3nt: TGTGCCAGCAGCCGCTCGAAGGAGTGGCAGTACGAGCAGTACTTC
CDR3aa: CASSRSKEWQYEQYF

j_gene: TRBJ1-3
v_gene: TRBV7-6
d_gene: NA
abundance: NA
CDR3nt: TGTGCCAGCAGCTTAGTGGCCACGGGGGGCGCCTACGGAAACACCATATATTTT
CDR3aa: CASSLVATGGAYGNTIYF

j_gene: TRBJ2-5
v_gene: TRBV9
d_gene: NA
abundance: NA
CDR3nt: TGTGCCAGCAGCGTATATCTGAGGGAGACCCAGTACTTC
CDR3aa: CASSVYLRETQYF

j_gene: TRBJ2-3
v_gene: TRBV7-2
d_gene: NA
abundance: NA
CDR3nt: TGTGCCAGCAGCTTTAGGCGGCCCCCCACAGATACGCAGTATTTT
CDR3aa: CASSFRRPPTDTQYF

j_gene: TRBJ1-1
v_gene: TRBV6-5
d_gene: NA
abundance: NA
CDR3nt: TGTGCCGCAAGGACCCCAGGGGTCAACACTGAAGCTTTCTTT
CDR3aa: CAARTPGVNTEAFF

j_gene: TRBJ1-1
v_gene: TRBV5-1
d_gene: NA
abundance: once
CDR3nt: TGCGCCAGCAGGGAAGGGGCCGTGAACACTGAAGCTTTCTTT
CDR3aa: CASREGAVNTEAFF

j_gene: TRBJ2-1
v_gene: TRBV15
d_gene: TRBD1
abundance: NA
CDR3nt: TGTGCCACCAGCGCCCGACAGGGCTACAATGAGCAGTTCTTC
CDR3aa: CATSARQGYNEQFF

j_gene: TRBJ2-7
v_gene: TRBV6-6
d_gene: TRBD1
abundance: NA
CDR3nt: TGTGCCAGCGCAGGGGGTTTAGGCTACGAGCAGTACTTC
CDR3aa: CASAGGLGYEQYF

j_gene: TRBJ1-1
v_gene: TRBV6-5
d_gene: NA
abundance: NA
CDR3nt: TGTGCCAGCAGTTACTCTCCTGCGGGCGAGAACACTGAAGCTTTCTTT
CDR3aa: CASSYSPAGENTEAFF

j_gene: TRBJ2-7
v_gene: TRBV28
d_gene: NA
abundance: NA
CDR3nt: TGTGCCAGCAGTTCGAACCCCAGGAGGGCTCTTTTCGAGCAGTACTTC
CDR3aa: CASSSNPRRALFEQYF

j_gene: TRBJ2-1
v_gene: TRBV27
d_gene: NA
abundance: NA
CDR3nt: TGTGCCAGCACTAGTGGTGGGTCTCCAAGCTCCTACAATGAGCAGTTCTTC
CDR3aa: CASTSGGSPSSYNEQFF

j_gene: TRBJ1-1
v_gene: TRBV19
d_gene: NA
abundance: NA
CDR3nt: TGTGCCAGTATGGAGCGGACTAGCACTGAAGCTTTCTTT
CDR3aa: CASMERTSTEAFF

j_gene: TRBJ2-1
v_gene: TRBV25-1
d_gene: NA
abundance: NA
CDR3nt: TGTGCCAGCAGTGAATTAGGAGGAAGTGACAATCAGTTCTTC
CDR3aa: CASSELGGSDNQFF

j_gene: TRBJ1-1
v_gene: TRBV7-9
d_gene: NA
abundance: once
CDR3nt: TGTGCCAGCAGCGTATGGGGGCCCCCGAACACTGAAGCTTTCTTT
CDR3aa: CASSVWGPPNTEAFF

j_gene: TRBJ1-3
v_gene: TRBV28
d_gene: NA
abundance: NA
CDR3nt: TGTGCCAGCAGGGAAGGGTTGGCAGGGCGAAACACCATATATTTT
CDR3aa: CASREGLAGRNTIYF

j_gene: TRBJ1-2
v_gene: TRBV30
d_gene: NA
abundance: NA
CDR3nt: TGTGCCTGGAATACCCAGGGGAACTATGGCTACACCTTC
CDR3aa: CAWNTQGNYGYTF

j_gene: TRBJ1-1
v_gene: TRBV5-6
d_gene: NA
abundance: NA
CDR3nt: TGTGCCAGCAGCTCGGGACTTCCGAACACTGAAGCTTTCTTT
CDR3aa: CASSSGLPNTEAFF

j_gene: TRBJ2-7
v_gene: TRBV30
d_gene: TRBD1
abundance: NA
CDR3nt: TGTGCCTGGGACAGGGCCTACGAGCAGTACTTC
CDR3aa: CAWDRAYEQYF

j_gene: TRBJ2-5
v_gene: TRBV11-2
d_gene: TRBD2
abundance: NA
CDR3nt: TGTGCCAGCAGCTTGACTAGCGGGGTAGAGACCCAGTACTTC
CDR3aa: CASSLTSGVETQYF

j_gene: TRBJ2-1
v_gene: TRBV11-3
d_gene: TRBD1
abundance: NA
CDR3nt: TGTGCCAGCAGCTATAGGGGGACAGGGGATGTTGAGCAGTTCTTC
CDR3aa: CASSYRGTGDVEQFF

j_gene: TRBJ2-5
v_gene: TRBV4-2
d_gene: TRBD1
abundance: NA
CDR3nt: TGTGCCAGCAGCCAAGGAGGGCCACAGGGGGAGACCCAGTACTTC
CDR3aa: CASSQGGPQGETQYF

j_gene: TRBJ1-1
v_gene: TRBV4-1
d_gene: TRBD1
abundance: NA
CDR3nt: TGCGCCAGCAGCCAAGATTGGGACAGATTGAGCACTGAAGCTTTCTTT
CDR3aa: CASSQDWDRLSTEAFF

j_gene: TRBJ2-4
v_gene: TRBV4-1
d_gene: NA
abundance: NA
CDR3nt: TGCGCCAGCAGCCAAGTTTTCAGTCTAGCCAAAAACATTCAGTACTTC
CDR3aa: CASSQVFSLAKNIQYF

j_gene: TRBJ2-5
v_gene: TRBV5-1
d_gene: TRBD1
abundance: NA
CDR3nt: TGCGCCAGCAGCCTAACAGGGGGGATAAAAGAGACCCAGTACTTC
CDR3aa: CASSLTGGIKETQYF

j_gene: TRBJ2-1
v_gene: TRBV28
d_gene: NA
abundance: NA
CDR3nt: TGTGCCAGCAGTTTTGGCGTCGGCGGGTTATCCTACAATGAGCAGTTCTTC
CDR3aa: CASSFGVGGLSYNEQFF

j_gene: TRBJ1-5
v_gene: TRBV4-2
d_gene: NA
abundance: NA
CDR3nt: TGTGCCAGCAGCCTATATCAGCCCCAGCATTTT
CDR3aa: CASSLYQPQHF

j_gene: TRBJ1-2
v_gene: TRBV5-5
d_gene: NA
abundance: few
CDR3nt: TGTGCCAGCAGCTTGCATATTGCGGACTATGGCTACACCTTC
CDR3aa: CASSLHIADYGYTF

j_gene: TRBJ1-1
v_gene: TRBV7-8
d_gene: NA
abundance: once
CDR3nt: TGTGCCAGCAGCTCCAGGACAGAACCACCGAACACTGAAGCTTTCTTT
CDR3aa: CASSSRTEPPNTEAFF

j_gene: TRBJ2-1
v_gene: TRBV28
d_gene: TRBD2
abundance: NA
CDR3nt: TGTGCCTCTAAATCTGCCGGGGGGGCCGCTGAGCAGTTCTTC
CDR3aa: CASKSAGGAAEQFF

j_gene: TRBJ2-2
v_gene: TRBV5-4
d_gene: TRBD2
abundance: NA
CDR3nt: TGTGCCAGCAGCCCCGGACTAGCGGGAGCCGGGGAGCTGTTTTTT
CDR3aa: CASSPGLAGAGELFF

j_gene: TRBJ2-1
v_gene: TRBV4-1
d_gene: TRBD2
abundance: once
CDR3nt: TGCGCCAGCAGCGCGCTCCCCCTAGCGGGGGCCACCTACAATGAGCAGTTCTTC
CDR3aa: CASSALPLAGATYNEQFF

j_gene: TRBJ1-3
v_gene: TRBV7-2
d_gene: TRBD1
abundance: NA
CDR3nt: TGTGCCAGCAGCCCGGGACAGGGGGCTCTTACTGGAAACACCATATATTTT
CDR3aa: CASSPGQGALTGNTIYF